The next 31 T cell receptor beta chains were all read from a single sample in a study of cytomegalovirus exposure and HLA in healthy donors. Primers: 60 Vbeta forward and 13 Jbeta reverse. Sequenced by immunoSEQ multiplex PCR; TCRdb stores in-frame clones only, minus some. The sample has about 60,000 clones; about 80% are singletons. The source material was PBMCs. These TCRs come from a woman between 35 and 50 years old in good health and CMV-seropositive.

The rearrangement uses TRBV5-1 and TRBJ2-1; tentative D call: TRBD2 (5 bases). Germline V gives CDR1 SGHRS, CDR2 YFSETQ. The CDR3 has 14 residues. V lost 5 bases and J lost 3, with 12 bases in between. CDR3 sequence: CASRTNGDYNEQFF. For the CDR3, the DNA is TGCGCCAGCAGAACAAACGGGGACTACAATGAGCAGTTCTTC. The whole variable domain, remainder taken from reference TRBV5-1 and TRBJ2-1, is KAGVTQTPRYLIKTRGQQVTLSCSPISGHRSVSWYQQTPGQGLQFLFEYFSETQRNKGNFPGRFSGRQFSNSRSEMNVSTLELGDSALYLCASRTNGDYNEQFFGPGTRLTVL.

The J gene is TRBJ2-3, the V gene TRBV30, with 8 positions matching TRBD2. There are 14 residues in the CDR3. CDR1 is GTSNPN and CDR2 is SVGIG in the germline V gene (reference sequence). The V and J ends lost 1 base and 5 bases, in that order; junction bases with no gene match: 5. The CDR3 nucleotides read TGTGCCTGGAGTGATCCGGGACTAGGAGATACGCAGTATTTT. Its protein product is CAWSDPGLGDTQYF.

This clone occurred once. The chain employs TRBV9 and TRBJ1-1, with 9 bases fitting TRBD1. The CDR3 has 15 residues. Trimming removed 4 bases from V and 1 base from J; junction bases left unmatched: 5. CDR1 is SGDLS and CDR2 is YYNGEE in the germline V gene. CDR3 residues: CASSLKQGANTEAFF. Written as DNA, the CDR3 is TGTGCCAGCAGCCTTAAACAGGGGGCGAACACTGAAGCTTTCTTT.

The chain employs TRBV6-6 and TRBJ2-5, with 7 bases fitting TRBD1. The junction had 6 bases not matched to a gene; V was cut back by 4 bases and J by 1 base. There are 15 residues in the CDR3. Per germline, CDR1 MNHNY and CDR2 SVGAGI (reference sequence). The CDR3 DNA is TGTGCCAGCAGTTTAGGACGGGACAGCCAAGAGACCCAGTACTTC. Translated: CASSLGRDSQETQYF.

This sequence joins TRBV18 and TRBJ1-1; 7 bases match TRBD1. CDR3 length: 13 amino acids. Germline loops: CDR1 KGHSH, CDR2 LQKENI. V lost 3 bases and J lost 6; bases outside the gene matches: 4. Here the CDR3 DNA reads TGTGCCAGCTCACCTACAGGGGTCCCTGAAGCTTTCTTT. Translation: CASSPTGVPEAFF.

The chain has TRBV11-2 and TRBJ2-1; a possible D gene is TRBD1 (5 bases). This CDR3 contains 16 residues. Looked up from germline, CDR1 is SGHAT and CDR2 is FQNNGV. V lost 1 base, J lost 7 bases, and 17 bases lay in between. CDR3 amino acids: CASSLVLTAWKNEQFF. In DNA form, the CDR3 reads TGTGCCAGCAGCTTAGTATTGACAGCATGGAAGAATGAGCAGTTCTTC.

The chain carries TRBV30 and TRBJ2-4; 7 bases are shared with TRBD2. The CDR3 contains 14 residues. Germline CDR1 and CDR2: GTSNPN and SVGIG (reference sequence). V dropped 5 bases and J dropped 9; count of bases not matched to a gene: 13. The CDR3 sequence: CAWERNREAPIQYF. DNA of the CDR3: TGTGCCTGGGAGAGAAACCGGGAGGCCCCCATTCAGTACTTC.

The chain carries TRBV20-1 and TRBJ1-2; D call uncertain. This CDR3 spans 11 amino acids. Germline assignment: CDR1 DFQATT and CDR2 SNEGSKA (reference sequence). V lost 8 bases and J lost 5, with 12 bases in between. The CDR3 coding sequence is TGCAGTCCGGAGTCTCATTATGGCTACACCTTC. Translated: CSPESHYGYTF.

DNA of the CDR3: TGTGCCAGCAGTGATCGTCTAGCGGGGAGCACAGATACGCAGTATTTT. Translation: CASSDRLAGSTDTQYF. The genes are TRBV6-4 and TRBJ2-3; 9 bases agree with TRBD2. CDR1 and CDR2 (germline): MRHNA, SNTAGT. Losses at the gene ends were 3 bases for V and 0 bases for J; bases not matched to a gene: 4. The CDR3 spans 16 residues.

The gene calls are TRBV7-2 and TRBJ1-5, with D tentatively TRBD1 (6 bases). The germline gives CDR1 SGHTA, CDR2 FQGNSA. CDR3 length: 12 amino acids. Trimming took off 3 bases at V and 11 bases at J, with 11 bases between the two ends. This CDR3 is CASSFLQGSQHF. As DNA, the CDR3 is TGTGCCAGCAGCTTCCTACAGGGATCCCAGCATTTT.

The chain carries TRBV7-9 and TRBJ1-1; D remains ambiguous. The length of the CDR3 is 13 residues. V was pared by 0 bases and J by 7 bases, with 9 bases between. Germline loops: CDR1 SEHNR, CDR2 FQNEAQ (reference sequence). CDR3 sequence reads: CASSLAWQDEAFF. In DNA, the CDR3 is TGTGCCAGCAGCTTAGCATGGCAGGATGAAGCTTTCTTT.

J is TRBJ1-6 and V is TRBV5-1; possibly TRBD1 for D (5 bases). Germline V lookup: CDR1 SGHRS, CDR2 YFSETQ. The CDR3 is made up of 13 amino acids. Trimming took off 3 bases at V and 8 bases at J, with 9 bases between the two ends. This chain's CDR3 is CASSSQGDSPLHF. The CDR3, as DNA: TGCGCCAGCAGCTCGCAAGGGGATTCACCCCTCCACTTT.

In regard to this clone: Other nucleotide sequences from this sample produce the same CDR3. The chain couples TRBV19 to TRBJ2-6; no clear D. Germline CDR1 reads LNHDA; CDR2 reads SQIVND (reference sequence). Trimming took off 3 bases at V and 0 bases at J, with 3 bases between the two ends. CDR3 length equals 14 residues. The CDR3 is CASSILSGANVLTF. In DNA form, the CDR3 reads TGTGCCAGTAGTATCCTCTCTGGGGCCAACGTCCTGACTTTC.

With regard to this clone: An end of the junction does not agree with germline; a read error may underlie this. The V and J genes are TRBV23-1 and TRBJ2-3; possible D gene TRBD2, 7 bases. TRBV23-1 is assigned to the ORF class and has an uncertain function. There are 14 residues in the CDR3. The CDR3 protein is CASYSTGGTDTQYF. As DNA, the CDR3 is TGCGCCAGCTACTCTACGGGGGGCACGGATACGCAGTATTTT.

This rearrangement joins TRBV5-1 to TRBJ2-1; weak D call: TRBD1 (6 bases). The germline V gene has CDR1 SGHRS and CDR2 YFSETQ. The CDR3 extends over 14 amino acids. Between the trimmed V and J ends, which lost 6 bases and 7 bases, there was a span of 17 bases. CDR3 DNA sequence: TGCGCCAGCACTATAGGACAGAGAAATAATGAGCAGTTCTTC. It yields the protein CASTIGQRNNEQFF.

The chain is built from TRBV4-1 and TRBJ1-5; D might be TRBD1 (5 bases). Germline loops: CDR1 MGHRA, CDR2 YSYEKL. The V end lost 2 bases, the J end lost 2 bases, and 7 bases lay between the germline ends. This CDR3 has 14 residues. The CDR3 loop reads CASSQLTGNQPQHF. The CDR3 nucleotides are TGCGCCAGCAGCCAATTGACAGGCAATCAGCCCCAGCATTTT.

CDR3 loop: CASSDRQGGGYTF. CDR3 nucleotide sequence: TGCGCCAGCAGCGATCGGCAGGGTGGTGGCTACACCTTC. The J gene is TRBJ1-2, the V gene TRBV5-1, with a tentative D call TRBD1 (5 bases). Trimming cost V 4 bases and J 7 bases, with 14 bases left between them. Germline V gene sequence: CDR1 SGHRS, CDR2 YFSETQ. The CDR3 contains 13 residues.

The chain joins TRBV7-2 to TRBJ2-3; 12 nucleotides agree with TRBD2. Losses at the gene ends were 1 base for V and 5 bases for J; bases not matched to a gene: 7. CDR1 is SGHTA, CDR2 FQGNSA, per germline. This CDR3 has 17 residues. CDR3 region: CASSLVASGGAVDTQYF. The CDR3 DNA is TGTGCCAGCAGCTTAGTCGCTAGCGGGGGGGCCGTAGATACGCAGTATTTT.

The chain has TRBV7-9 and TRBJ1-1; no reliable D call. Trimming removed 6 bases at V and 4 bases at J, with 6 bases between. The CDR3 loop spans 11 amino acids. Germline lookup yields CDR1 SEHNR and CDR2 FQNEAQ (reference sequence). The CDR3 region is CASRRATEAFF. CDR3 DNA sequence: TGTGCCAGCAGACGCGCCACTGAAGCTTTCTTT. The variable domain in full, completed from reference TRBV7-9 and TRBJ1-1, reads DTGVSQNPRHKITKRGQNVTFRCDPISEHNRLYWYRQTLGQGPEFLTYFQNEAQLEKSRLLSDRFSAERPKGSFSTLEIQRTEQGDSAMYLCASRRATEAFFGQGTRLTVV.

The chain couples TRBV6-5 to TRBJ1-2, with TRBD1 as a possible D gene (5 bases). The germline gives CDR1 MNHEY, CDR2 SVGAGI. The CDR3 is 16 amino acids. Trimming removed 4 bases at V and 4 bases at J, with 19 bases between. The CDR3 spells CASSSPRDSTVYGYTF. The CDR3 coding sequence is TGTGCCAGCAGTTCACCCCGGGACTCCACCGTCTATGGCTACACCTTC.

The chain carries TRBV18 and TRBJ2-5; TRBD1 aligns across 10 bases. The ends lost 6 bases at V and 1 base at J; junction bases unmatched: 5. CDR1 and CDR2 (germline): KGHSH, LQKENI. The CDR3 totals 15 residues. The CDR3 sequence: CASSDRTGGQETQYF. The CDR3 nucleotides are TGTGCCAGCTCCGACAGGACAGGGGGCCAAGAGACCCAGTACTTC.

The CDR3 DNA reads as TGTGCCAGCAGCCGTTCGGGAGGGTCTAGCGAGCAGTTCTTC. It specifies CASSRSGGSSEQFF. This chain uses TRBV7-3 with TRBJ2-1; 8 positions match TRBD2. Germline V gives CDR1 SGHTA, CDR2 FQGTGA. Trimming removed 5 bases from V and 10 bases from J; junction bases left unmatched: 10. This CDR3 is 14 amino acids long.

V is TRBV5-1 and J is TRBJ1-4; maybe TRBD1 (6 bases). Germline CDR1 and CDR2: SGHRS and YFSETQ. This CDR3 region has 12 residues. Trimming cost V 4 bases and J 8 bases, with 9 bases left between them. As DNA, the CDR3 is TGCGCCAGCAGCGGAACAGGGGAAAAACTGTTTTTT. This gives the protein CASSGTGEKLFF.

The J gene is TRBJ1-6, the V gene TRBV4-2; D is undetermined. Trimming removed 0 bases from V and 2 bases from J, with 8 bases in between. The CDR3 runs to 16 residues. Germline V lookup: CDR1 LGHNA, CDR2 YNFKEQ. DNA for the CDR3: TGTGCCAGCAGCCAAGAAGGAGGGACCTATAATTCACCCCTCCACTTT. Protein: CASSQEGGTYNSPLHF.

The count of this clone is one. The chain couples TRBV5-1 to TRBJ2-7, with a tentative D call TRBD1 (6 bases). CDR3 length: 15 amino acids. V lost 0 bases, J lost 0 bases, and 10 bases lay in between. CDR1 is SGHRS, CDR2 YFSETQ, per germline. The CDR3 DNA is TGCGCCAGCAGCTTGGGGGGGCGGACCTCCTACGAGCAGTACTTC. Translation gives CASSLGGRTSYEQYF.

The rearrangement links TRBV28 to TRBJ1-2; tentatively, D is TRBD1 (5 bases). Germline CDR1 MDHEN, CDR2 SYDVKM. Trimming stripped 2 bases from V and 6 bases from J, with 10 bases between. The CDR3 has 13 amino acids. The CDR3 protein is CASSLRDSNGYTF. The CDR3 DNA sequence: TGTGCCAGCAGTTTACGGGACTCGAATGGCTACACCTTC.

The chain recombines TRBV6-6 with TRBJ1-1; D call uncertain. The germline V gene has CDR1 MNHNY and CDR2 SVGAGI (reference sequence). The CDR3 is made up of 14 amino acids. V lost 6 bases and J 5 bases, leaving 16 bases between the germline ends. CDR3 sequence reads: CASSSDGVRTEAFF. The CDR3 coding sequence is TGTGCCAGCAGCTCCGACGGAGTGCGGACTGAAGCTTTCTTT.

This chain joins TRBV10-1 and TRBJ2-7; no clear D. From germline, CDR1 is WNHNN and CDR2 SYGVQD (reference sequence). The length of the CDR3 is 16 residues. Trimming took off 6 bases at V and 0 bases at J, with 18 bases between the two ends. The CDR3 protein is CASSPSRIGDSYEQYF. CDR3 DNA sequence: TGCGCCAGCAGCCCTTCACGAATCGGAGACTCCTACGAGCAGTACTTC.

This rearrangement joins TRBV19 to TRBJ1-6; D possibly corresponds to TRBD1 (6 bases). The CDR3 is made up of 15 amino acids. V was cut by 3 bases and J by 8 bases, with 14 bases left in between. The germline V gene encodes CDR1 LNHDA and CDR2 SQIVND (reference sequence). The CDR3 coding sequence is TGTGCCAGTAGTATTGGTCAGGGGTCTTATTCACCCCTCCACTTT. This gives the protein CASSIGQGSYSPLHF.

The chain employs TRBV5-1 and TRBJ2-7; TRBD1 might be the D (6 bases). Germline V lookup: CDR1 SGHRS, CDR2 YFSETQ. This CDR3 has 12 amino acids. V was shortened by 4 bases and J by 5 bases, with 10 bases between the two germline ends. The DNA of the CDR3 is TGCGCCAGCAGCCGGACAGTACACGAGCAGTACTTC. This encodes CASSRTVHEQYF.

The V call is TRBV10-1, the J call TRBJ1-6, with D perhaps TRBD1 (6 bases). Trimming cost V 2 bases and J 10 bases, with 12 bases left between them. CDR3 length: 14 amino acids. Germline CDR1 reads WNHNN; CDR2 reads SYGVQD (reference sequence). DNA of the CDR3: TGCGCCAGCAGTGAGACAGGGAAAGGATCACCCCTCCACTTT. This gives the protein CASSETGKGSPLHF.